This T cell receptor beta chain was sequenced for a study of blood T cell repertoires in COVID-19. Assay: immunoSEQ multiplex PCR; the TCRdb copy retains only in-frame clones and omits some. The sample holds some 200,000 clones; 87% are singletons and the top ten take about an eighth. Germline CDR1 and CDR2: KGHSH and LQKENI. CDR3 length equals 16 residues. Trimming cost V 5 bases and J 0 bases, with 17 bases left between them. Seattle-derived patients entered the study during active infection and were followed longitudinally. This rearrangement joins TRBV18 to TRBJ2-7; D may be TRBD2 (5 bases). The sequencing sample was made of peripheral blood. This TCR came from a woman in her sixties or seventies with COVID-19, enrolled during active disease. As DNA, the CDR3 is TGTGCCAGCTCATCTGGGCCCCTGGAGGACTCCTACGAGCAGTACTTC. Translating it yields CASSSGPLEDSYEQYF.